Below are 25 T cell receptor beta chains sequenced from a single sample in a study of regulatory T cells. Amplification used 52 TRBV primers and 13 TRBJ primers. Data came from immunoSEQ multiplex PCR; TCRdb stores just in-frame clones and leaves some out. The sample holds about 20,000 clones, 93% seen once. Sequencing was performed on CD8+ T cells sorted from blood. Receptor source: a child aged 2-9 years with CD3G deficiency.

V usage is TRBV28 and J usage is TRBJ2-7, with 10 nucleotides matching TRBD2. The germline gives CDR1 MDHEN, CDR2 SYDVKM. V was pared by 6 bases and J by 4 bases, with 9 bases of the junction left unmatched. The CDR3 covers 15 residues. CDR3 nucleotides: TGTGCCAGCAGGGAGGAAGCGGGAGGGTTTTACGAGCAGTACTTC. This gives the protein CASREEAGGFYEQYF.

The CDR3 loop is CASSLAGAGYIQYF. The CDR3 DNA sequence: TGTGCCAGCAGTTTAGCGGGGGCCGGGTACATTCAGTACTTC. This rearrangement joins TRBV28 to TRBJ2-4; D perhaps matches TRBD2 (7 bases). The ends were cut back, 2 bases at V and 8 bases at J, with 13 bases in the middle. Germline CDR1 is MDHEN and CDR2 is SYDVKM. The CDR3 is made up of 14 amino acids.

The rearrangement uses TRBV28 and TRBJ2-1; possible D gene TRBD2, 6 bases. V gave up 6 bases and J gave up 7 bases, with 28 bases separating them. The CDR3 is made up of 18 amino acids. Germline CDR1 and CDR2: MDHEN and SYDVKM. The CDR3 bases are TGTGCCAGCAGCCCCCCCCTGCGGCGGAGGGTTTGGGGGAATGAGCAGTTCTTC. This codes for CASSPPLRRRVWGNEQFF.

This chain joins TRBV6-1 and TRBJ2-7; 7 bases are a match to TRBD2. The trim removed 3 bases at V and 5 bases at J, leaving 4 bases unmatched. CDR3 length: 13 residues. From germline, CDR1 is MNHNS and CDR2 SASEGT. The CDR3 DNA reads as TGTGCCAGCAGTGACATGGGACTACACGAGCAGTACTTC. The encoded protein is CASSDMGLHEQYF.

The chain recombines TRBV11-2 with TRBJ2-1; D is tentatively TRBD1 or TRBD2 (5 bases each). CDR1 and CDR2 from the germline V gene are SGHAT and FQNNGV. This CDR3 contains 13 residues. Trimming stripped 0 bases from V and 7 bases from J, with 7 bases between. The CDR3 region has the DNA TGTGCCAGCAGCTTAGAATGGGGGAATGAGCAGTTCTTC. Translated, it gives CASSLEWGNEQFF.

This rearrangement joins TRBV6-6 to TRBJ1-2; D is possibly TRBD1 (5 bases). V was pared by 6 bases and J by 7 bases, with 18 bases between. There are 14 residues in the CDR3. The V gene's germline CDR1 is MNHNY and CDR2 SVGAGI (reference sequence). The CDR3 spells CASRALQGRGGYTF. Here the CDR3 DNA reads TGTGCCAGCAGGGCACTTCAGGGACGGGGTGGCTACACCTTC.

The gene calls are TRBV7-8 and TRBJ2-1; 10 bases align to TRBD2. This CDR3 comprises 15 residues. V shed 5 bases and J 2 bases; nucleotides not matched to a gene: 3. Per the germline V gene, CDR1 is SGHVS and CDR2 is FQNEAQ. CDR3 region: CASSDLAGAYNEQFF. CDR3 nucleotide sequence: TGTGCCAGCAGCGACCTAGCGGGAGCCTACAATGAGCAGTTCTTC.

The chain links TRBV28 to TRBJ2-7; maybe TRBD1 (5 bases). Germline loops: CDR1 MDHEN, CDR2 SYDVKM. The CDR3 extends over 14 amino acids. The germline V and J ends were trimmed by 2 bases and 6 bases, with 14 bases remaining between them. This CDR3 is CASSLIQGASEQYF. The CDR3, as DNA: TGTGCCAGCAGTTTAATTCAGGGCGCTTCCGAGCAGTACTTC.

The J gene is TRBJ2-3, the V gene TRBV7-9, with D possibly being TRBD1 or TRBD2 (5 bases each). Trimming took 4 bases from V and 11 from J, leaving 22 bases between them. The CDR3 has 15 amino acids. From germline, CDR1 is SEHNR and CDR2 FQNEAQ (reference sequence). CDR3 coding DNA: TGTGCCAGCAGCTACGATGGGGACCCAACACTTGGGCAGTATTTT. Encoded protein: CASSYDGDPTLGQYF. Using reference TRBV7-9 and TRBJ2-3 for the parts outside the CDR3, the full variable domain is DTGVSQNPRHKITKRGQNVTFRCDPISEHNRLYWYRQTLGQGPEFLTYFQNEAQLEKSRLLSDRFSAERPKGSFSTLEIQRTEQGDSAMYLCASSYDGDPTLGQYFGPGTRLTVL.

This chain joins TRBV6-6 and TRBJ2-7; no definite D call. V was clipped by 5 bases and J by 3 bases, with 14 bases between them. This CDR3 has 14 residues. The germline CDR1 and CDR2 sequences are MNHNY and SVGAGI (reference sequence). CDR3 sequence: CASSPPGRSYEQYF. The CDR3 DNA follows: TGTGCCAGCAGTCCCCCGGGCAGGAGCTACGAGCAGTACTTC.

V and J are TRBV28 and TRBJ1-5; D gene unclear. Germline V lookup: CDR1 MDHEN, CDR2 SYDVKM. The CDR3 is 14 residues long. V dropped 5 bases and J dropped 0 bases, with 8 bases sitting between them. CDR3 amino acids: CASSPVYSNQPQHF. The DNA of the CDR3 is TGTGCCAGCAGTCCGGTCTATAGCAATCAGCCCCAGCATTTT.

The chain employs TRBV5-1 and TRBJ2-1; D uncertain. This CDR3 spans 13 amino acids. Germline V lookup: CDR1 SGHRS, CDR2 YFSETQ. V was cut by 0 bases and J by 7 bases, with 8 bases left in between. The CDR3 nucleotides read TGCGCCAGCAGCTTGGGGACGGGTAATGAGCAGTTCTTC. Translating it yields CASSLGTGNEQFF.

This chain joins TRBV28 and TRBJ1-1; D gene uncertain. CDR1 and CDR2 (germline): MDHEN, SYDVKM. The V and J ends lost 6 bases and 1 base respectively, with 9 bases between them. This CDR3 is built from 13 residues. CDR3 loop: CASSPYSNTEAFF. CDR3 sequence (DNA): TGTGCCAGCAGCCCTTACTCGAACACTGAAGCTTTCTTT.

J is TRBJ1-2 and V is TRBV6-1; no reliable D call. The germline gives CDR1 MNHNS, CDR2 SASEGT. The CDR3 is made up of 14 amino acids. V lost 2 bases and J 4 bases, leaving 11 bases between the germline ends. CDR3 loop: CASSELNGPYGYTF. The CDR3 region has the DNA TGTGCCAGCAGTGAATTGAACGGCCCCTATGGCTACACCTTC.

V and J are TRBV6-1 and TRBJ2-2, with 12 positions matching TRBD2. Trimming at V came to 6 bases and at J to 7 bases, leaving 6 bases not matched to a gene. From germline, CDR1 is MNHNS and CDR2 SASEGT. The CDR3 sequence is 15 residues long. The CDR3 loop reads CASRALAGGVGELFF. As DNA, the CDR3 is TGTGCCAGCAGGGCACTAGCGGGAGGTGTCGGGGAGCTGTTTTTT.

V gene TRBV28 combines with J gene TRBJ2-1; TRBD2 aligns across 10 bases. Per the germline V gene, CDR1 is MDHEN and CDR2 is SYDVKM. The V segment lost 6 bases and the J segment 7 bases; nucleotides outside the gene matches: 15. The CDR3 is 17 amino acids. CDR3 amino acids: CASSNPKLAGYSNEQFF. CDR3 DNA sequence: TGTGCCAGCAGCAACCCCAAACTAGCGGGATATTCGAATGAGCAGTTCTTC.

V and J are TRBV6-1 and TRBJ2-7; D is uncertain. V was cut by 2 bases and J by 3 bases, with 11 bases left in between. CDR1 and CDR2 from the germline V gene are MNHNS and SASEGT. The CDR3 is 14 amino acids. The CDR3 region has the DNA TGTGCCAGCAGTGAACTACACATATTCTACGAGCAGTACTTC. As protein: CASSELHIFYEQYF.

V and J are TRBV13 and TRBJ2-1; a weak D match, TRBD2 (6 bases). The CDR3 contains 12 residues. Germline V gives CDR1 PRHDT, CDR2 FYEKMQ (reference sequence). Trimming shortened V by 2 bases and J by 10 bases, and 9 bases separated the two germline ends. The CDR3 DNA reads as TGTGCCAGCAGCTTACTTCGGGGGGAGCAGTTCTTC. Residues: CASSLLRGEQFF.

The chain combines TRBV4-1 with TRBJ1-5; the D gene is possibly TRBD1 (5 bases). This CDR3 has 15 amino acids. Trimming cost V 0 bases and J 4 bases, with 10 bases left between them. The germline V gene encodes CDR1 MGHRA and CDR2 YSYEKL. CDR3 sequence reads: CASSQEWGRNQPQHF. For the CDR3, the DNA is TGCGCCAGCAGCCAAGAATGGGGCCGGAATCAGCCCCAGCATTTT.

This clone was seen a few times. This sequence joins TRBV11-2 and TRBJ2-7; TRBD2 matches 9 bases. Per the germline V gene, CDR1 is SGHAT and CDR2 is FQNNGV. Trimming at V came to 1 base and at J to 7 bases, leaving 8 bases not matched to a gene. The CDR3 runs to 15 residues. CDR3 sequence: CASSLGREGRGEQYF. The CDR3 region has the DNA TGTGCCAGCAGCTTAGGGCGGGAGGGCCGGGGAGAGCAGTACTTC.

This CDR3 reads CASSPIYGGNEQFF. CDR3 bases: TGTGCCAGCAGCCCAATTTATGGGGGGAATGAGCAGTTCTTC. The chain has TRBV7-9 and TRBJ2-1, with D perhaps matching TRBD2 (6 bases). V shed 5 bases and J shed 7 bases, with 15 bases lying between them. Germline CDR1 reads SEHNR; CDR2 reads FQNEAQ (reference sequence). This CDR3 comprises 14 residues.

The chain links TRBV7-9 to TRBJ2-5; 10 bases are shared with TRBD1. The V gene's germline CDR1 is SEHNR and CDR2 FQNEAQ (reference sequence). Germline trimming cut 5 bases from V and 5 bases from J; bases unmatched to any gene: 8. This CDR3 comprises 15 residues. CDR3 sequence (DNA): TGTGCCAGCAGCCCCCGGACAGGGGGGTTCGAGACCCAGTACTTC. Its translation: CASSPRTGGFETQYF.

The table lists this clone with a count of one. The chain joins TRBV5-1 to TRBJ1-1; unclear D gene. V was pared by 0 bases and J by 8 bases, with 14 bases between. Germline V CDR1 and CDR2: SGHRS, YFSETQ. This CDR3 spans 14 amino acids. The CDR3 region has the DNA TGCGCCAGCAGCTTGGTCGAGGGAGGACGGGAAGCTTTCTTT. It specifies CASSLVEGGREAFF. Combining the CDR3 with reference TRBV5-1 and TRBJ1-1 gives the whole variable domain KAGVTQTPRYLIKTRGQQVTLSCSPISGHRSVSWYQQTPGQGLQFLFEYFSETQRNKGNFPGRFSGRQFSNSRSEMNVSTLELGDSALYLCASSLVEGGREAFFGQGTRLTVV.

The chain combines TRBV10-2 with TRBJ2-1; D is uncertain. CDR3 length: 14 amino acids. From germline, CDR1 is WSHSY and CDR2 SAAADI. Deletions cut 5 bases from V and 0 bases from J, with 8 bases between. The CDR3 DNA reads TGCGCCAGCAGTTCAGATAGCTCCTACAATGAGCAGTTCTTC. It specifies CASSSDSSYNEQFF.

V usage is TRBV28 and J usage is TRBJ2-3; D remains ambiguous. V was shortened by 3 bases and J by 2 bases, with 9 bases between the two germline ends. The CDR3 has 14 residues. The germline gives CDR1 MDHEN, CDR2 SYDVKM. Here the CDR3 reads CASSLARPTDTQYF. CDR3 sequence (DNA): TGTGCCAGCAGTTTGGCCCGCCCCACAGATACGCAGTATTTT.